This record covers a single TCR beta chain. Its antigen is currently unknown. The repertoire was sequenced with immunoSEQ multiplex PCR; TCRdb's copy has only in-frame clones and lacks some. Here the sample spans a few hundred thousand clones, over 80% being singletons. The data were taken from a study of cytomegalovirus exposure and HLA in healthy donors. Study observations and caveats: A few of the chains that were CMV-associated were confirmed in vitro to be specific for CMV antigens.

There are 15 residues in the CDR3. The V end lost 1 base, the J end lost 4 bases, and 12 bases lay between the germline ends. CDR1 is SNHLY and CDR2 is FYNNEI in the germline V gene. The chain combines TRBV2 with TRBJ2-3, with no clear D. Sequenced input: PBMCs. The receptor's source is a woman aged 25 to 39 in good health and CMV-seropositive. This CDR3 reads CASSEGIVVADTQYF. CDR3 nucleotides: TGTGCCAGCAGTGAAGGGATAGTAGTGGCAGATACGCAGTATTTT.